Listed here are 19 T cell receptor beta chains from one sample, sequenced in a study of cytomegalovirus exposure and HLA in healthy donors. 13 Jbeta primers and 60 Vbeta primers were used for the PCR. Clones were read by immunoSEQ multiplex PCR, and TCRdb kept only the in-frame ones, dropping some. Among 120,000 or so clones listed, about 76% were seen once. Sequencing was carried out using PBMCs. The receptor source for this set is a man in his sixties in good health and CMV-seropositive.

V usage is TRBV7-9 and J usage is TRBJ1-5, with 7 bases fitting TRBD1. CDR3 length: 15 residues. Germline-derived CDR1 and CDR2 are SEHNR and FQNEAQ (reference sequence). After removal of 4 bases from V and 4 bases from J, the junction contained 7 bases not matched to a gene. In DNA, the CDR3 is TGTGCCAGCAGCTCCCACAGGGGCCCTAATCAGCCCCAGCATTTT. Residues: CASSSHRGPNQPQHF.

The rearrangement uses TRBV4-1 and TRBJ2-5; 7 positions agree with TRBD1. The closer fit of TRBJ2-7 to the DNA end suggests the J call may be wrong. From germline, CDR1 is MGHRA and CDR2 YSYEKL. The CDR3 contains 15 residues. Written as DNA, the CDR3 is TGCGCCAGCAGCCAAGTTGCCCGACAGGGATACGAGCAGTACTTC. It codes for CASSQVARQGYEQYF.

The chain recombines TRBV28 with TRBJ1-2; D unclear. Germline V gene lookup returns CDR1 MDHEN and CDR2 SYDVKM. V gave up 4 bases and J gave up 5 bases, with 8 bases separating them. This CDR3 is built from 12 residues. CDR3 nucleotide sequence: TGTGCCAGCAGTTCATACAGATATGGCTACACCTTC. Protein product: CASSSYRYGYTF.

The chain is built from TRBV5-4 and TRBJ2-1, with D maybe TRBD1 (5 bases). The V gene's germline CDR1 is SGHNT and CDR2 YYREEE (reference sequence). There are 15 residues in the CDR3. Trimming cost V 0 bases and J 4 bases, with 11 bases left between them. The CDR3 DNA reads TGTGCCAGCAGCTTGGATGGGGCCGCGTACAATGAGCAGTTCTTC. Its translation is CASSLDGAAYNEQFF. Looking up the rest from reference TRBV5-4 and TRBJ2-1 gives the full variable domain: ETGVTQSPTHLIKTRGQQVTLRCSSQSGHNTVSWYQQALGQGPQFIFQYYREEENGRGNFPPRFSGLQFPNYSSELNVNALELDDSALYLCASSLDGAAYNEQFFGPGTRLTVL.

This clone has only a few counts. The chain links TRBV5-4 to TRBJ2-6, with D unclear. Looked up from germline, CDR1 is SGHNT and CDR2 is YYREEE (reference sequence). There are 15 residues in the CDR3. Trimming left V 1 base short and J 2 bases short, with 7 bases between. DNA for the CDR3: TGTGCCAGCAGCTTGACGGTCCCTGGGGCCAACGTCCTGACTTTC. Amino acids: CASSLTVPGANVLTF.

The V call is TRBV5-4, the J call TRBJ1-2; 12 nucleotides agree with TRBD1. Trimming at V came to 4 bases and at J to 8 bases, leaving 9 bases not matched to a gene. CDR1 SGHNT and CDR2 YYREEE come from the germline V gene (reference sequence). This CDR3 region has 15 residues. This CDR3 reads CASSPGTGGVGGYTF. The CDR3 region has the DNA TGTGCCAGCAGCCCCGGGACAGGGGGCGTAGGGGGCTACACCTTC.

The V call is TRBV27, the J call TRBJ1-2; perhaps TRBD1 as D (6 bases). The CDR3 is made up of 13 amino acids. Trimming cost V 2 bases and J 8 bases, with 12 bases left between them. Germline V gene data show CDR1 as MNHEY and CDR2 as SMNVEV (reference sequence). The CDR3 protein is CASSLRGGLGYTF. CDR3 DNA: TGTGCCAGCAGTTTAAGGGGGGGGCTCGGCTACACCTTC.

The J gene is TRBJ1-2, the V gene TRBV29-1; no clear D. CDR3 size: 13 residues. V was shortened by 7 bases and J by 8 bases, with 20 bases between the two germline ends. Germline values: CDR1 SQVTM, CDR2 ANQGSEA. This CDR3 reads CSASSEGFTGYTF. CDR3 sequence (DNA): TGCAGCGCATCGTCGGAGGGCTTTACAGGCTACACCTTC.

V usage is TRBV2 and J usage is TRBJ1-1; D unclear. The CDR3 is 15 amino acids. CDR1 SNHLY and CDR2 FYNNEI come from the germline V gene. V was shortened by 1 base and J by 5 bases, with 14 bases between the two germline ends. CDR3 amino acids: CASSEGGGRETEAFF. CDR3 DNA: TGTGCCAGCAGTGAAGGGGGAGGGAGGGAGACTGAAGCTTTCTTT.

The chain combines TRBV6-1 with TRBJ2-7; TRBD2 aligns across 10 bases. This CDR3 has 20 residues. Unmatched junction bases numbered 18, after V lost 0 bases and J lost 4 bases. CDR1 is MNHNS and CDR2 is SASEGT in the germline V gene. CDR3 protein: CASSEALRASGSGPSYEQYF. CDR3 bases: TGTGCCAGCAGTGAAGCGCTTAGGGCTAGCGGGAGTGGTCCCTCTTACGAGCAGTACTTC.

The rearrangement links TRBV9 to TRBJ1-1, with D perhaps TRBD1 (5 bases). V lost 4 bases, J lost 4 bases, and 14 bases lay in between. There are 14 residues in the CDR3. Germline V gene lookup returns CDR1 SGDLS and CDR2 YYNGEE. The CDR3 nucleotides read TGTGCCAGCAGCAATAGCTTCGGGGGCACTGAAGCTTTCTTT. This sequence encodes CASSNSFGGTEAFF.

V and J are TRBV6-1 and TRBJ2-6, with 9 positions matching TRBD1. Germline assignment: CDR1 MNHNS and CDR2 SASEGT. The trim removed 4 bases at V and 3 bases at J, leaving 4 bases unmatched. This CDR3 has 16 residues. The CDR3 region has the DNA TGTGCCAGCAGTGGGGGACAGGGTTTTGGGGCCAACGTCCTGACTTTC. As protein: CASSGGQGFGANVLTF.

The CDR3, as DNA: TGTGCCACCAGCACACGGGAGCTAAGCAATCAGCCCCAGCATTTT. Translating it yields CATSTRELSNQPQHF. The chain links TRBV15 to TRBJ1-5; no firm D call. Trimming shortened V by 4 bases and J by 1 base, and 11 bases separated the two germline ends. Per germline, CDR1 LNHNV and CDR2 YYDKDF (reference sequence). The CDR3 totals 15 residues. Based on the CDR3 plus reference TRBV15 and TRBJ1-5, the full variable domain is DAMVIQNPRYQVTQFGKPVTLSCSQTLNHNVMYWYQQKSSQAPKLLFHYYDKDFNNEADTPDNFQSRRPNTSFCFLDIRSPGLGDTAMYLCATSTRELSNQPQHFGDGTRLSIL.

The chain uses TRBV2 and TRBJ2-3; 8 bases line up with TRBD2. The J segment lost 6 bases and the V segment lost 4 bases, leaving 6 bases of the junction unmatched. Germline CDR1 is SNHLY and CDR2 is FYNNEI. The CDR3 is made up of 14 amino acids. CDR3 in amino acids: CASSGGGGLDTQYF. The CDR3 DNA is TGTGCCAGCAGTGGGGGCGGGGGGTTGGATACGCAGTATTTT. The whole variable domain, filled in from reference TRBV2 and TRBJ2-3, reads EPEVTQTPSHQVTQMGQEVILRCVPISNHLYFYWYRQILGQKVEFLVSFYNNEISEKSEIFDDQFSVERPDGSNFTLKIRSTKLEDSAMYFCASSGGGGLDTQYFGPGTRLTVL.

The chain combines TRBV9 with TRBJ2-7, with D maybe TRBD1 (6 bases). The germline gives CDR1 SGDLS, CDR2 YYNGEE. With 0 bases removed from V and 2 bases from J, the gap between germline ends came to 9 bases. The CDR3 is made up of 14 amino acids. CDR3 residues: CASSVGTVAYEQYF. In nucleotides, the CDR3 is TGTGCCAGCAGCGTAGGGACAGTAGCCTACGAGCAGTACTTC.

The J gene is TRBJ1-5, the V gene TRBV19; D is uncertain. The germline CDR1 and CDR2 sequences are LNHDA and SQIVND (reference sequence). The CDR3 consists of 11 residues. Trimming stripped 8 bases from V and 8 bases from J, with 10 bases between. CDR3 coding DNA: TGTGCCAGTTCCGGCGGCGAGCCCCAGCATTTT. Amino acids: CASSGGEPQHF.

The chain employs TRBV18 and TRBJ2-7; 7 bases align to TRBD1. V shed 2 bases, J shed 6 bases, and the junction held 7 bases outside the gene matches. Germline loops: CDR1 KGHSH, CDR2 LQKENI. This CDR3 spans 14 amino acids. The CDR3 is CASSPSRGSLEQYF. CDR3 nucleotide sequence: TGTGCCAGCTCACCATCCAGGGGGTCCCTCGAGCAGTACTTC.

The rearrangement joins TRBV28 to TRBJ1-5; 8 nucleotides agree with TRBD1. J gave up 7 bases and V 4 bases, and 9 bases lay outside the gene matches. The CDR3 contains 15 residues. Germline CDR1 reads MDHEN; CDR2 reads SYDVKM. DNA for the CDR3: TGTGCCAGCAGTTCTCCCGGGACAGGCGACCAGCCCCAGCATTTT. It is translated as CASSSPGTGDQPQHF.

For the CDR3, the DNA is TGCGCCAGCAGCTTGCCGGGACTAGCGGACTACAATGAGCAGTTCTTC. This encodes CASSLPGLADYNEQFF. J is TRBJ2-1 and V is TRBV5-1; 11 nucleotides match TRBD2. Looked up from germline, CDR1 is SGHRS and CDR2 is YFSETQ. CDR3 length equals 16 residues. The V segment lost 1 base and the J segment 3 bases; nucleotides outside the gene matches: 3. The full variable domain, in which reference TRBV5-1 and TRBJ2-1 provide the parts outside the CDR3, is KAGVTQTPRYLIKTRGQQVTLSCSPISGHRSVSWYQQTPGQGLQFLFEYFSETQRNKGNFPGRFSGRQFSNSRSEMNVSTLELGDSALYLCASSLPGLADYNEQFFGPGTRLTVL.